Below, 12 T cell receptor beta chains from the same sample are listed, as sequenced in a study of T cell responses to AZD1222 COVID-19 vaccine. Produced via immunoSEQ multiplex PCR; TCRdb's table is partial and in-frame only. The table has over 150,000 clones, 87% seen once. Here the sequenced sample was peripheral blood, taken 28 days after the second AZD1222 dose. These receptors came from an adult who received the AZD1222 COVID-19 vaccine.

V gene TRBV30 combines with J gene TRBJ1-3; D unresolved. This CDR3 region has 13 residues. Looked up from germline, CDR1 is GTSNPN and CDR2 is SVGIG (reference sequence). Trimming removed 3 bases at V and 0 bases at J, with 6 bases between. The CDR3 region has the DNA TGTGCCTGGAGCGTAAACTCTGGAAACACCATATATTTT. Its translation: CAWSVNSGNTIYF.

Notes on this clone: Compared with germline, one end of the junction differs, possibly owing to a read error. V and J are TRBV6-1 and TRBJ1-6; D might be TRBD1 (5 bases). The CDR3 is 16 residues long. The germline gives CDR1 MNHNS, CDR2 SASEGT. The CDR3 region has the DNA TGTGCCAGCAGTGAAGCAGGGGCGGGCTATAATTTACCCCTCCACTTT. This translates into CASSEAGAGYNLPLHF.

The rearrangement uses TRBV19 and TRBJ2-7; 7 bases match TRBD1. Trimming at V came to 3 bases and at J to 1 base, leaving 3 bases not matched to a gene. The V gene's germline CDR1 is LNHDA and CDR2 SQIVND (reference sequence). The CDR3 is 14 residues long. The CDR3 spells CASSILDRSYEQYF. In DNA, the CDR3 is TGTGCCAGTAGTATTTTGGACAGGTCCTACGAGCAGTACTTC.

This clone was seen just once. The CDR3 DNA reads TGTGCCAGTAGTATCGGGAGGGCCCCATGGGGGCAGGGTCGACAAGAGACCCAGTACTTC. It codes for CASSIGRAPWGQGRQETQYF. The chain employs TRBV19 and TRBJ2-5; 8 bases align to TRBD2. With V trimmed by 3 bases and J by 2 bases, 20 bases remained unmatched. The CDR3 extends over 20 amino acids. Germline V lookup: CDR1 LNHDA, CDR2 SQIVND (reference sequence).

V usage is TRBV2 and J usage is TRBJ2-2, with D unclear. V lost 3 bases, J lost 7 bases, and 3 bases lay in between. The CDR3 is made up of 11 amino acids. CDR1 and CDR2 (germline): SNHLY, FYNNEI. CDR3 residues: CASSDVGELFF. The CDR3 DNA follows: TGTGCCAGCAGTGATGTCGGGGAGCTGTTTTTT.

The chain uses TRBV18 and TRBJ2-5, with D possibly matching TRBD2 (5 bases). CDR1 KGHSH and CDR2 LQKENI come from the germline V gene. V lost 0 bases to trimming and J lost 5 bases, with 19 bases between them. CDR3 size: 17 residues. CDR3 DNA: TGTGCCAGCTCACCACCGGCTGGAGAGGGTGTGAGGGAGACCCAGTACTTC. Encoded protein: CASSPPAGEGVRETQYF.

The chain couples TRBV6-5 to TRBJ1-2; D is undetermined. V was trimmed by 7 bases and J by 5 bases, leaving 14 bases between them. Germline V CDR1 and CDR2: MNHEY, SVGAGI. There are 13 residues in the CDR3. This CDR3 reads CASTPAWEYGYTF. Here the CDR3 DNA reads TGTGCCAGCACCCCGGCCTGGGAATATGGCTACACCTTC.

The genes are TRBV6-5 and TRBJ2-7; D possibly matches TRBD1 or TRBD2 (5 bases each). Germline CDR1 reads MNHEY; CDR2 reads SVGAGI. Trimming removed 5 bases at V and 2 bases at J, with 13 bases between. The CDR3 loop spans 14 amino acids. DNA of the CDR3: TGTGCCAGCAGTACCGACTGGGGACCCTACGAGCAGTACTTC. It translates to CASSTDWGPYEQYF.

V and J are TRBV3-1 (or the pseudogene TRBV3-2) and TRBJ2-1, with 14 bases that match TRBD2. This CDR3 comprises 15 residues. CDR1 is LGHDT, CDR2 YNNKEL, per germline (reference sequence). V shed 4 bases and J 9 bases; nucleotides not matched to a gene: 5. CDR3 sequence: CASSPTSGGAAEQFF. The CDR3 coding sequence is TGTGCCAGCAGCCCGACTAGCGGGGGGGCCGCTGAGCAGTTCTTC.

The gene calls are TRBV6-2 or TRBV6-3 and TRBJ2-4, with a tentative D call TRBD1 (6 bases). The CDR3 contains 14 residues. V lost 6 bases to trimming and J lost 6 bases, with 15 bases between them. Germline values: CDR1 MNHEY, CDR2 SVGEGT. The DNA of the CDR3 is TGTGCCAGCAGCCCCGTTGGGGGCGGAAACATTCAGTACTTC. It yields the protein CASSPVGGGNIQYF.

The J gene is TRBJ1-2, the V gene TRBV4-3, with TRBD1 matching 9 bases. V shed 3 bases, J shed 1 base, and the junction held 3 bases outside the gene matches. Germline CDR1 LGHNA, CDR2 YSLEER. The CDR3 extends over 15 amino acids. CDR3 in amino acids: CASSHHRGLNYGYTF. The CDR3 coding sequence is TGCGCCAGCAGCCATCACAGGGGGCTTAACTATGGCTACACCTTC.

The chain joins TRBV5-4 to TRBJ1-1; 10 bases fit TRBD1. J lost 2 bases, V lost 9 bases, and 4 bases had no gene match. Germline V gene data show CDR1 as SGHNT and CDR2 as YYREEE (reference sequence). The CDR3 sequence is 13 residues long. CDR3 protein: CATGTGANTEAFF. The CDR3 DNA sequence: TGTGCCACCGGGACAGGGGCTAACACTGAAGCTTTCTTT.